This T cell receptor (beta chain) was obtained from a study of glioma-infiltrating T cells. Study-level information: Low-grade gliomas were grade II; glioblastomas were grade IV at initial diagnosis. Notes on the study in general: Shared blood CDR3 signature motifs marked patients with low tissue-blood divergence. Non-neoplastic patients had below-expected tissue-blood divergence, while all gliomas exceeded expectation.

V lost 3 bases and J lost 5, with 14 bases in between. The CDR3 totals 15 residues. Concerning this clonotype itself: Its target is not known.

Using RNA template, CDR3s of TCR alpha and beta were amplified with iRepertoire arm-PCR. Using its own MiXCR run on the multiplex PCR reads, TCRdb lists one record per CDR3 protein. The top ten hold around 13% of the sample, which has a few hundred thousand distinct CDR3 sequences, 41% seen once. The sample comprised glioma tissue, nonneoplastic brain tissue, or PBMCs (not recorded which). V usage is TRBV12-3 or TRBV12-4 and J usage is TRBJ2-1; a possible D gene is TRBD1 (5 bases). This TCR came from a human donor with low-grade glioma or glioblastoma, undergoing nonglioma brain surgery, or in good health (not recorded which). This CDR3 is CASSLSRQYNNEQFF. CDR3 coding DNA: TGTGCCAGCAGTTTGTCCCGACAGTATAACAATGAGCAGTTCTTC.